Shown below are 15 T cell receptor beta chains from a single sample sequenced in a study of T cells after yellow fever vaccination. TCRdb independently ran MiXCR on the 5' RACE reads; one entry per CDR3 protein. The profile shows roughly 250,000 distinct CDR3 sequences, about an eighth of them singletons. This specimen was CD4+ T cells sorted from PBMCs, taken 45 days after the yellow fever booster vaccination. Receptors originate from a man younger than 40 who received the YFV17D yellow fever vaccine.

Only a few counts were recorded for this clonotype. V gene TRBV20-1 combines with J gene TRBJ1-1; D is undetermined. The CDR3 length is 12 residues. Germline V gives CDR1 DFQATT, CDR2 SNEGSKA (reference sequence). The ends were cut back, 3 bases at V and 1 base at J, with 6 bases in the middle. The CDR3 nucleotides read TGCAGTGCTAGCCAAACGAACACTGAAGCTTTCTTT. Its protein product is CSASQTNTEAFF.

This clonotype was detected a few times. The J gene is TRBJ2-3, the V gene TRBV11-2; D perhaps matches TRBD2 (6 bases). Germline CDR1 and CDR2: SGHAT and FQNNGV. Trimming left V 1 base short and J 1 base short, with 21 bases between. The CDR3 totals 19 residues. DNA of the CDR3: TGTGCCAGCAGCTTAGGCAGGATAGGACTAAGCGGACGCACAGATACGCAGTATTTT. Its translation: CASSLGRIGLSGRTDTQYF.

This chain links TRBV4-3 with TRBJ2-2, with 7 nucleotides matching TRBD1. Trimming removed 0 bases from V and 7 bases from J; junction bases left unmatched: 5. The germline gives CDR1 LGHNA, CDR2 YSLEER. The CDR3 runs 15 residues. The CDR3 protein is CASSQEPQGSGELFF. In DNA, the CDR3 is TGCGCCAGCAGCCAAGAGCCACAGGGGAGCGGGGAGCTGTTTTTT.

The gene calls are TRBV20-1 and TRBJ2-1, with TRBD2 identical over 10 bases. The CDR3 runs to 14 residues. The ends lost 3 bases at V and 10 bases at J; junction bases unmatched: 9. Germline values: CDR1 DFQATT, CDR2 SNEGSKA (reference sequence). The CDR3 DNA is TGCAGTGCTAGGGCCCGGACTAGCGGAGGAGAGCAGTTCTTC. Protein sequence: CSARARTSGGEQFF.

In this sample, this clonotype turned up a few times. The V and J genes are TRBV6-5 and TRBJ1-1, with D hard to call. Germline V gene sequence: CDR1 MNHEY, CDR2 SVGAGI. V was shortened by 0 bases and J by 5 bases, with 13 bases between the two germline ends. This CDR3 contains 15 residues. The DNA of the CDR3 is TGTGCCAGCAGTTACTCGATACGGACCAAGACTGAAGCTTTCTTT. This translates into CASSYSIRTKTEAFF.

The chain combines TRBV19 with TRBJ2-3, with D uncertain. Germline CDR1 and CDR2: LNHDA and SQIVND (reference sequence). CDR3 length: 11 residues. V lost 3 bases and J 10 bases, leaving 8 bases between the germline ends. CDR3 region: CASSIFGAQYF. CDR3 DNA: TGTGCCAGTAGTATTTTTGGGGCGCAGTATTTT.

This clonotype came up a few times. The chain couples TRBV20-1 to TRBJ2-5; D remains unclear. Germline V lookup: CDR1 DFQATT, CDR2 SNEGSKA (reference sequence). The CDR3 sequence is 11 residues long. Trimming shortened V by 5 bases and J by 3 bases, and 7 bases separated the two germline ends. This CDR3 is CSAYDKETQYF. CDR3 sequence (DNA): TGCAGTGCTTATGATAAAGAGACCCAGTACTTC.

This clonotype was seen only a few times. This chain links TRBV19 with TRBJ2-7; 9 bases match TRBD2. The trim removed 6 bases at V and 3 bases at J, leaving 9 bases unmatched. CDR1 LNHDA and CDR2 SQIVND come from the germline V gene (reference sequence). The CDR3 is 15 amino acids. The CDR3 here is CASSPGASGVYEQYF. The CDR3 DNA is TGTGCCAGTAGCCCCGGGGCTAGCGGGGTCTACGAGCAGTACTTC.

CDR3 DNA sequence: TGCGCCAGCGGAGGGGGTGTTACGACAGATACGCAGTATTTT. Translation: CASGGGVTTDTQYF. This rearrangement joins TRBV5-1 to TRBJ2-3; D assignment may be TRBD1 or TRBD2 (6 bases each). Germline V lookup: CDR1 SGHRS, CDR2 YFSETQ. The CDR3 length is 14 residues. V gave up 7 bases and J gave up 3 bases, with 15 bases separating them.

This clonotype came up a few times. The chain recombines TRBV28 with TRBJ2-7; 7 bases map to TRBD2. Per the germline V gene, CDR1 is MDHEN and CDR2 is SYDVKM. Trimming at V came to 7 bases and at J to 2 bases, leaving 14 bases not matched to a gene. This CDR3 region has 16 residues. The CDR3 protein is CASTPAGSSGTYEQYF. The DNA of the CDR3 is TGTGCCAGCACCCCAGCGGGGAGTAGCGGCACCTACGAGCAGTACTTC.

This clonotype was detected ten times or more. J is TRBJ2-1 and V is TRBV4-1; 8 bases fit TRBD1. The CDR3 is 16 amino acids. J lost 7 bases, V lost 2 bases, and 10 bases had no gene match. CDR1 and CDR2 (germline): MGHRA, YSYEKL. The CDR3 coding sequence is TGCGCCAGCAGCCAACCTCTCAGGACAGGGAATAATGAGCAGTTCTTC. It specifies CASSQPLRTGNNEQFF.

V usage is TRBV2 and J usage is TRBJ2-2; TRBD1 agrees at 8 bases. After removal of 4 bases from V and 6 bases from J, the junction contained 10 bases not matched to a gene. The germline gives CDR1 SNHLY, CDR2 FYNNEI. This CDR3 has 16 residues. Written as DNA, the CDR3 is TGTGCCAGCAGTGCATCGAGACAGGGGAGTGCCGGGGAGCTGTTTTTT. This sequence encodes CASSASRQGSAGELFF.

This clonotype occurred a few times. This chain joins TRBV18 and TRBJ2-6, with D possibly matching TRBD1 (6 bases). The germline CDR1 and CDR2 sequences are KGHSH and LQKENI. This CDR3 region has 15 residues. Trimming left V 6 bases short and J 2 bases short, with 11 bases between. DNA of the CDR3: TGTGCCAGCTCCCCAGGGGTGGCTGGGGCCAACGTCCTGACTTTC. Amino acids: CASSPGVAGANVLTF.

This clonotype was seen many times. V and J are TRBV20-1 and TRBJ2-7, with D unclear. From germline, CDR1 is DFQATT and CDR2 SNEGSKA (reference sequence). The CDR3 covers 13 residues. V was shortened by 0 bases and J by 4 bases, with 10 bases between the two germline ends. This chain's CDR3 is CSARDTWAYEQYF. For the CDR3, the DNA is TGCAGTGCTAGAGATACTTGGGCTTACGAGCAGTACTTC.

V gene TRBV19 combines with J gene TRBJ2-2; 10 positions agree with TRBD1. The CDR3 is made up of 19 amino acids. Looked up from germline, CDR1 is LNHDA and CDR2 is SQIVND (reference sequence). Trimming cost V 9 bases and J 3 bases; bases outside gene matches: 19. The CDR3 DNA is TGTGCCAGCAGACACTCAGGGGCATCCGGGACAGGGGACACCGGGGAGCTGTTTTTT. Protein sequence: CASRHSGASGTGDTGELFF.